A single sample is the source of the 24 T cell receptor beta chains below, sequenced in a study of blood T cell repertoires in COVID-19. Generated by immunoSEQ multiplex PCR, the TCRdb table keeps only in-frame clones and is missing some. This sample has over 85,000 clones, with approximately 80% found just once. The sample was peripheral blood. The receptors were sampled from a man aged 55 to 70 with acute or convalescent COVID-19.

The chain couples TRBV7-9 to TRBJ2-1; 9 bases line up with TRBD1. CDR3 length: 15 residues. Looked up from germline, CDR1 is SEHNR and CDR2 is FQNEAQ (reference sequence). J gave up 5 bases and V 5 bases, and 7 bases lay outside the gene matches. Here the CDR3 reads CASSIGTGRNNEQFF. The CDR3 nucleotides are TGTGCCAGCAGCATCGGGACAGGGCGGAACAATGAGCAGTTCTTC.

The chain joins TRBV6-4 to TRBJ1-2; 9 bases line up with TRBD1. CDR3 length equals 14 residues. Germline assignment: CDR1 MRHNA and CDR2 SNTAGT. V gave up 6 bases and J gave up 4 bases; unmatched junction bases: 6. The CDR3 DNA reads TGTGCCAGCAGGAGGACAGGGGAGGGCTATGGCTACACCTTC. It encodes CASRRTGEGYGYTF.

The chain is built from TRBV7-2 and TRBJ1-2; TRBD1 aligns across 7 bases. The ends lost 6 bases at V and 7 bases at J; junction bases unmatched: 8. The V gene's germline CDR1 is SGHTA and CDR2 FQGNSA. The CDR3 has 13 residues. For the CDR3, the DNA is TGTGCCAGCAGGGCAGGGGGTATCGGTGGCTACACCTTC. Its translation: CASRAGGIGGYTF.

This chain uses TRBV6-4 with TRBJ2-3; 10 bases fit TRBD2. J lost 1 base, V lost 2 bases, and 0 bases had no gene match. Germline CDR1 is MRHNA and CDR2 is SNTAGT. CDR3 length: 15 residues. CDR3 protein: CASSDTSGGTDTQYF. As DNA, the CDR3 is TGTGCCAGCAGTGACACTAGCGGGGGCACAGATACGCAGTATTTT.

This clone was observed a single time. The CDR3 nucleotides are TGTGCCAGCAGCCATGCTGACCCATTAGGGGATTACGAGCAGTACGTC. Translated: CASSHADPLGDYEQYV. The rearrangement links TRBV3-1 (or the pseudogene TRBV3-2) to TRBJ2-7, with a possible D match to TRBD1 (5 bases). This CDR3 region has 16 residues. CDR1 is LGHDT, CDR2 YNNKEL, per germline (reference sequence). With 3 bases removed from V and 4 bases from J, the gap between germline ends came to 19 bases.

The J gene is TRBJ2-4, the V gene TRBV28; TRBD1 might be the D (5 bases). Germline V gene lookup returns CDR1 MDHEN and CDR2 SYDVKM. Trimming took off 3 bases at V and 2 bases at J, with 8 bases between the two ends. This CDR3 has 14 residues. This CDR3 is CASSFRGTKNIQYF. The CDR3, as DNA: TGTGCCAGCAGTTTTAGGGGTACCAAAAACATTCAGTACTTC.

This clone was counted between two and nine times. This chain joins TRBV5-4 and TRBJ1-6; D gene unclear. Trimming took off 3 bases at V and 6 bases at J, with 4 bases between the two ends. The CDR3 totals 12 residues. Germline values: CDR1 SGHNT, CDR2 YYREEE (reference sequence). The CDR3 spells CASSSPNSPLHF. CDR3 DNA sequence: TGTGCCAGCAGCTCTCCTAATTCACCCCTCCACTTT.

This rearrangement joins TRBV5-5 to TRBJ2-2; TRBD1 agrees at 9 bases. This CDR3 is 20 amino acids long. The V segment lost 0 bases and the J segment 6 bases; nucleotides outside the gene matches: 18. Germline V CDR1 and CDR2: SGHKS, YYEKEE (reference sequence). The CDR3 DNA reads as TGTGCCAGCAGCTTGGAAACAGGGGGCCAATCAAGTGGGATGGCCGGGGAGCTGTTTTTT. Its protein product is CASSLETGGQSSGMAGELFF.

The rearrangement links TRBV19 to TRBJ1-3, with D maybe TRBD1 (5 bases). Trimming removed 3 bases at V and 4 bases at J, with 13 bases between. Per the germline V gene, CDR1 is LNHDA and CDR2 is SQIVND (reference sequence). The CDR3 has 15 residues. CDR3: CASSMTQGSGNTIYF. For the CDR3, the DNA is TGTGCCAGTAGTATGACCCAGGGCTCCGGAAACACCATATATTTT.

The rearrangement uses TRBV12-3 or TRBV12-4 and TRBJ2-3; no clear D. V dropped 6 bases and J dropped 0 bases, with 7 bases sitting between them. The CDR3 is made up of 13 amino acids. CDR3 sequence: CASRASSTDTQYF. DNA of the CDR3: TGTGCCAGCAGGGCTAGTAGCACAGATACGCAGTATTTT.

The chain couples TRBV11-2 to TRBJ2-7; 7 positions match TRBD1. The CDR3 is made up of 14 amino acids. Germline assignment: CDR1 SGHAT and CDR2 FQNNGV. Germline trimming cut 5 bases from V and 3 bases from J; bases unmatched to any gene: 7. The CDR3 reads CASSHTGVVYEQYF. The CDR3 region has the DNA TGTGCCAGCAGCCACACAGGGGTCGTCTACGAGCAGTACTTC.

J is TRBJ1-2 and V is TRBV7-2; no definite D call. V lost 1 base, J lost 3 bases, and 6 bases lay in between. The CDR3 runs 13 residues. Looked up from germline, CDR1 is SGHTA and CDR2 is FQGNSA. The CDR3 reads CASSLERDYGYTF. The CDR3 DNA reads TGTGCCAGCAGCTTAGAGCGGGACTATGGCTACACCTTC.

The chain uses TRBV6-5 and TRBJ2-5; weak D call: TRBD1 (5 bases). This CDR3 region has 13 residues. V lost 7 bases and J lost 1, with 10 bases in between. From germline, CDR1 is MNHEY and CDR2 SVGAGI. CDR3: CASIYDSQETQYF. The CDR3 DNA reads as TGTGCCAGCATCTACGACAGCCAAGAGACCCAGTACTTC.

This chain connects TRBV4-3 to TRBJ1-6, with 10 bases matching TRBD1. CDR1 and CDR2 from the germline V gene are LGHNA and YSLEER. With 1 base clipped from V and 8 bases from J, the junction kept 2 bases outside the gene matches. This CDR3 has 15 amino acids. This CDR3 reads CASSQAGQGYSPLHF. The CDR3 DNA sequence: TGCGCCAGCAGCCAAGCGGGACAGGGGTATTCACCCCTCCACTTT.

The chain has TRBV2 and TRBJ1-4; D perhaps matches TRBD1 (6 bases). V lost 6 bases and J lost 8, with 22 bases in between. The CDR3 length is 16 residues. From germline, CDR1 is SNHLY and CDR2 FYNNEI. CDR3 nucleotide sequence: TGTGCCAGCAGGAGCCTCACGGGGGGGCGCAGGGAAAAACTGTTTTTT. Translation gives CASRSLTGGRREKLFF. Drawing the rest from reference TRBV2 and TRBJ1-4, the complete variable domain is EPEVTQTPSHQVTQMGQEVILRCVPISNHLYFYWYRQILGQKVEFLVSFYNNEISEKSEIFDDQFSVERPDGSNFTLKIRSTKLEDSAMYFCASRSLTGGRREKLFFGSGTQLSVL.

This clone was detected a few times. The chain recombines TRBV6-1 with TRBJ1-6; 9 nucleotides line up with TRBD1. From germline, CDR1 is MNHNS and CDR2 SASEGT. The CDR3 runs 16 residues. The J segment lost 14 bases and the V segment lost 4 bases, leaving 15 bases of the junction unmatched. CDR3 DNA sequence: TGTGCCAGCAGTGTCCTTAGGGGACAGGGATTCTCAACCCTCCACTTT. This encodes CASSVLRGQGFSTLHF.

V is TRBV20-1 and J is TRBJ1-1; 7 bases fit TRBD1. This CDR3 region has 11 residues. CDR1 and CDR2 (germline): DFQATT, SNEGSKA (reference sequence). With 2 bases clipped from V and 8 bases from J, the junction kept 2 bases outside the gene matches. The CDR3 region has the DNA TGCAGTGCTAGACAGGACAGGGAAGCTTTCTTT. Translating it yields CSARQDREAFF.

The genes are TRBV10-3 and TRBJ2-1; 9 nucleotides align to TRBD2. Losses at the gene ends were 4 bases for V and 8 bases for J; bases not matched to a gene: 6. Germline loops: CDR1 ENHRY, CDR2 SYGVKD. CDR3 length: 14 residues. The CDR3 nucleotides read TGTGCCATCAGTGGCAGCGGGGGGCTTGATGAGCAGTTCTTC. Protein: CAISGSGGLDEQFF.

V usage is TRBV19 and J usage is TRBJ2-5; possible D gene TRBD1, 5 bases. V lost 3 bases, J lost 2 bases, and 16 bases lay in between. CDR1 is LNHDA, CDR2 SQIVND, per germline (reference sequence). The CDR3 extends over 16 amino acids. CDR3 amino acids: CASSMIGGRDQETQYF. CDR3 nucleotide sequence: TGTGCCAGTAGTATGATCGGTGGCAGGGATCAAGAGACCCAGTACTTC.

This clone came up a few times. The chain is built from TRBV7-2 and TRBJ1-5; 8 bases map to TRBD1. The CDR3 sequence is 15 residues long. V lost 2 bases and J lost 3; bases outside the gene matches: 3. Per germline, CDR1 SGHTA and CDR2 FQGNSA. This CDR3 reads CASSLQGANNQPQHF. CDR3 in DNA: TGTGCCAGCAGCTTACAGGGGGCGAACAATCAGCCCCAGCATTTT. Full variable domain (outside the CDR3, taken from reference TRBV7-2 and TRBJ1-5): GAGVSQSPSNKVTEKGKDVELRCDPISGHTALYWYRQSLGQGLEFLIYFQGNSAPDKSGLPSDRFSAERTGGSVSTLTIQRTQQEDSAVYLCASSLQGANNQPQHFGDGTRLSIL.

The sample holds a few counts of this clone. The chain uses TRBV6-5 and TRBJ1-1, with 9 bases lining up with TRBD1. V shed 8 bases, J shed 4 bases, and the junction held 11 bases outside the gene matches. CDR1 is MNHEY, CDR2 SVGAGI, per germline. This CDR3 is built from 15 residues. This CDR3 is CASLPLRDRATEAFF. CDR3 DNA: TGTGCCAGCCTACCACTTCGGGACAGGGCCACTGAAGCTTTCTTT.

This chain links TRBV20-1 with TRBJ1-1; maybe TRBD1 (5 bases). The CDR3 is made up of 13 amino acids. CDR1 and CDR2 (germline): DFQATT, SNEGSKA (reference sequence). The V gene lost 3 bases and the J gene lost 2 bases, with 10 bases spanning the gap. CDR3 DNA: TGCAGTGCTAGTCAGGGCCGAAACACTGAAGCTTTCTTT. It encodes CSASQGRNTEAFF.

The chain couples TRBV5-8 to TRBJ1-2; no clear D. CDR1 and CDR2 from the germline V gene are SGHTS and YDEGEE. V lost 2 bases and J lost 4, with 9 bases in between. CDR3 length equals 13 residues. The CDR3 spells CASSFSGTYGYTF. The CDR3 DNA is TGTGCCAGCAGCTTCTCGGGTACCTATGGCTACACCTTC.

This chain joins TRBV6-2 or TRBV6-3 and TRBJ1-5; D is possibly TRBD1 (5 bases). Trimming left V 2 bases short and J 1 base short, with 12 bases between. This CDR3 spans 16 amino acids. The germline gives CDR1 MNHEY, CDR2 SVGEGT. CDR3 in DNA: TGTGCCAGCAGTTACGGGGGGGACGGCAGCAATCAGCCCCAGCATTTT. It yields the protein CASSYGGDGSNQPQHF.